The 18 T cell receptor beta chains reported below all come from one sample, sequenced in a study of blood T cell repertoires in COVID-19. The assay was immunoSEQ multiplex PCR, and TCRdb's table has in-frame clones only and misses some. The repertoire consists of approximately 270,000 clones, with 70% to 90% occurring once and the leading ten covering around 1.8%. The sequencing sample was made of PBMCs or T cells enriched from blood (not recorded which). These receptor sequences come from a woman aged 50 to 60 who had recovered from COVID-19.

The rearrangement uses TRBV10-3 and TRBJ2-5; possible D gene TRBD1, 6 bases. This CDR3 spans 13 amino acids. With 10 bases removed from V and 5 bases from J, the gap between germline ends came to 17 bases. Germline V gene sequence: CDR1 ENHRY, CDR2 SYGVKD. CDR3 coding DNA: TGTGCCACAGGGGAAGGGGCCGGGGAGACCCAGTACTTC. It codes for CATGEGAGETQYF.

The chain joins TRBV9 to TRBJ2-7; 8 nucleotides match TRBD1. The germline gives CDR1 SGDLS, CDR2 YYNGEE. V lost 0 bases to trimming and J lost 5 bases; unmatched junction nucleotides: 7. CDR3 length equals 15 residues. The CDR3 DNA sequence: TGTGCCAGCAGCGTAGACAGGGGGAATCGGGACGAGCAGTACTTC. It encodes CASSVDRGNRDEQYF.

V gene TRBV24-1 combines with J gene TRBJ2-1; 11 nucleotides match TRBD2. Per the germline V gene, CDR1 is KGHDR and CDR2 is SFDVKD. This CDR3 contains 14 residues. V was pared by 9 bases and J by 5 bases, with 5 bases of the junction left unmatched. This CDR3 reads CATGVAGGNNEQFF. DNA for the CDR3: TGTGCCACCGGAGTAGCGGGAGGGAACAATGAGCAGTTCTTC.

The chain links TRBV11-2 to TRBJ1-4; 10 bases fit TRBD1. The V gene end was trimmed by 4 bases and the J gene end by 5 bases; junction bases not matched to a gene: 4. The CDR3 extends over 15 amino acids. Germline CDR1 SGHAT, CDR2 FQNNGV. The CDR3 nucleotides are TGTGCCAGCAGCTCGCGACAGGGGGCGAATGAAAAACTGTTTTTT. It encodes CASSSRQGANEKLFF.

This chain connects TRBV3-1 (or the pseudogene TRBV3-2) to TRBJ2-1; 9 bases align to TRBD2. The junction had 6 bases not matched to a gene; V was cut back by 0 bases and J by 9 bases. Germline V gene lookup returns CDR1 LGHDT and CDR2 YNNKEL (reference sequence). The CDR3 spans 15 residues. The DNA for the CDR3 is TGTGCCAGCAGCCAAGATTCAGCGGGAGGTGCTGAGCAGTTCTTC. Protein sequence: CASSQDSAGGAEQFF.

The V gene is TRBV24-1, the J gene TRBJ1-5; 9 positions match TRBD1. The CDR3 has 17 amino acids. Germline assignment: CDR1 KGHDR and CDR2 SFDVKD. The J segment lost 4 bases and the V segment lost 2 bases, leaving 8 bases of the junction unmatched. The CDR3, as DNA: TGTGCCACCAGTGATTCTTCCGGGACAGGGTTAAATCAGCCCCAGCATTTT. Its translation is CATSDSSGTGLNQPQHF.

This chain links TRBV3-1 (or the pseudogene TRBV3-2) with TRBJ2-5, with a weak D call TRBD2 (6 bases). The CDR3 contains 15 residues. Trimming took 2 bases from V and 4 from J, leaving 14 bases between them. Germline V lookup: CDR1 LGHDT, CDR2 YNNKEL (reference sequence). The CDR3 coding sequence is TGTGCCAGCAGCCAACGACGGGAGAGGGGAGAGACCCAGTACTTC. Encoded protein: CASSQRRERGETQYF.

The J gene is TRBJ2-3, the V gene TRBV29-1, with 7 bases lining up with TRBD1. Trimming at V came to 4 bases and at J to 4 bases, leaving 11 bases not matched to a gene. CDR3 length equals 15 residues. Germline CDR1 and CDR2: SQVTM and ANQGSEA. The CDR3 reads CSVVSYRGGADTQYF. In nucleotides, the CDR3 is TGCAGCGTTGTTAGTTACAGGGGTGGGGCAGATACGCAGTATTTT.

In its sample, this clone was seen a few times. DNA of the CDR3: TGTGCCAGCAGTGACGGGACAGGGGGTGGGCAGCCCCAGCATTTT. Translating gives CASSDGTGGGQPQHF. The rearrangement links TRBV2 to TRBJ1-5; 11 bases line up with TRBD1. With 3 bases clipped from V and 7 bases from J, the junction kept 5 bases outside the gene matches. The germline V gene encodes CDR1 SNHLY and CDR2 FYNNEI. The CDR3 covers 15 residues.

The chain is built from TRBV7-9 and TRBJ1-5, with 12 bases lining up with TRBD1. Germline values: CDR1 SEHNR, CDR2 FQNEAQ (reference sequence). The CDR3 loop spans 15 amino acids. The trim removed 5 bases at V and 5 bases at J, leaving 4 bases unmatched. This chain's CDR3 is CASSPGTGGDQPQHF. CDR3 DNA sequence: TGTGCCAGCAGCCCAGGGACAGGGGGCGATCAGCCCCAGCATTTT.

The chain links TRBV28 to TRBJ1-5, with 10 bases identical to TRBD1. There are 17 residues in the CDR3. Losses at the gene ends were 6 bases for V and 4 bases for J; bases not matched to a gene: 12. Germline CDR1 MDHEN, CDR2 SYDVKM. This chain's CDR3 is CASSPAGQGWGNQPQHF. DNA for the CDR3: TGTGCCAGCAGCCCAGCGGGACAGGGGTGGGGGAATCAGCCCCAGCATTTT.

This chain links TRBV2 with TRBJ1-1; 7 bases agree with TRBD1. The CDR3 sequence is 13 residues long. CDR1 is SNHLY, CDR2 FYNNEI, per germline. V shed 5 bases, J shed 5 bases, and the junction held 5 bases outside the gene matches. CDR3 bases: TGTGCCAGCAGTCCGGCCAGGGGGACTGAAGCTTTCTTT. This codes for CASSPARGTEAFF.

V is TRBV3-1 (or the pseudogene TRBV3-2) and J is TRBJ2-7, with 7 bases lining up with TRBD1. The CDR3 spans 20 residues. V trimming: 3 bases; J trimming: 4 bases; junction bases outside the gene matches: 24. CDR1 is LGHDT and CDR2 is YNNKEL in the germline V gene (reference sequence). CDR3 protein: CASSHDAGTEDGHHLYEQYF. DNA for the CDR3: TGTGCCAGCAGCCATGACGCCGGGACAGAGGACGGGCATCACCTTTACGAGCAGTACTTC.

V gene TRBV28 combines with J gene TRBJ2-1; the D is unclear. The germline gives CDR1 MDHEN, CDR2 SYDVKM. There are 11 residues in the CDR3. V dropped 4 bases and J dropped 8 bases, with 6 bases sitting between them. CDR3 protein: CASSWYYEQFF. The CDR3 nucleotides are TGTGCCAGCAGTTGGTACTATGAGCAGTTCTTC.

The chain links TRBV7-9 to TRBJ2-5; 7 nucleotides align to TRBD1. This CDR3 spans 15 amino acids. Germline V gene sequence: CDR1 SEHNR, CDR2 FQNEAQ (reference sequence). With V trimmed by 4 bases and J by 1 base, 6 bases remained unmatched. CDR3 sequence reads: CASSSPGTVQETQYF. The CDR3 coding sequence is TGTGCCAGCAGCTCTCCGGGGACAGTCCAAGAGACCCAGTACTTC.

The chain employs TRBV18 and TRBJ2-1; 12 bases agree with TRBD2. CDR3 length: 16 amino acids. Germline V CDR1 and CDR2: KGHSH, LQKENI. The junction had 10 bases not matched to a gene; V was cut back by 8 bases and J by 5 bases. The CDR3: CASPPGLAGSHNEQFF. The CDR3 nucleotides read TGTGCCAGCCCGCCCGGACTAGCGGGAAGTCACAATGAGCAGTTCTTC.

The chain joins TRBV12-5 to TRBJ1-1; D not certain. From germline, CDR1 is LGHNT and CDR2 FRNRAP. V was trimmed by 5 bases and J by 3 bases, leaving 10 bases between them. This CDR3 contains 13 residues. This CDR3 is CASGLQSYTEAFF. CDR3 coding DNA: TGTGCTAGTGGTCTCCAGTCGTACACTGAAGCTTTCTTT. The whole variable domain, filled in from reference TRBV12-5 and TRBJ1-1, reads DARVTQTPRHKVTEMGQEVTMRCQPILGHNTVFWYRQTMMQGLELLAYFRNRAPLDDSGMPKDRFSAEMPDATLATLKIQPSEPRDSAVYFCASGLQSYTEAFFGQGTRLTVV.

Concerning this clone: Other DNA sequences from this sample encode an identical CDR3 as well. The CDR3 nucleotides are TGTGCCAGCAGCTTGGCAGGGGGGAGCTACGAGCAGTACTTC. Its protein is CASSLAGGSYEQYF. V is TRBV7-9 and J is TRBJ2-7; D is possibly TRBD1 (7 bases). CDR3 length equals 14 residues. CDR1 is SEHNR, CDR2 FQNEAQ, per germline (reference sequence). V lost 3 bases to trimming and J lost 3 bases, with 12 bases between them.